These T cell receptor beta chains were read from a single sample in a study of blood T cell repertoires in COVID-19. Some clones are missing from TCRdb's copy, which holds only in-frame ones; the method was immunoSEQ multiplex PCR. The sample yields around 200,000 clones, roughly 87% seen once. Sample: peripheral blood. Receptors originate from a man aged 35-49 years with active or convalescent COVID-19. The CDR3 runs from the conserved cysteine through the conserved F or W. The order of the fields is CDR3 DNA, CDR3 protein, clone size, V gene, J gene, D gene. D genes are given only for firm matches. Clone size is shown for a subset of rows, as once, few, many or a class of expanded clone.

CDR3 DNA: TGTGCCAGCAGGCCGGACAGGGTACACACAGATACGCAGTATTTT
CDR3 protein: CASRPDRVHTDTQYF
clone size: .
V gene: TRBV2
J gene: TRBJ2-3
D gene: TRBD1

CDR3 DNA: TGTGCCTGGAGTGCCCTCCGGCTAGGGGGCTACCAAGAGACCCAGTACTTC
CDR3 protein: CAWSALRLGGYQETQYF
clone size: .
V gene: TRBV30
J gene: TRBJ2-5
D gene: TRBD1

CDR3 DNA: TGTGCCAGTACCCCAAGTGCGCGTGTTCAGCCCCAGCATTTT
CDR3 protein: CASTPSARVQPQHF
clone size: .
V gene: TRBV19
J gene: TRBJ1-5
D gene: .

CDR3 DNA: TGTGCCAGCAGCTCCTCCGCCCCGGACAGTTCCGAGCAGTACTTC
CDR3 protein: CASSSSAPDSSEQYF
clone size: .
V gene: TRBV9
J gene: TRBJ2-7
D gene: .

CDR3 DNA: TGCGCCAGCAGCTTGGGTTCGGGACAGGGGGCGAAAAAAGCTTTCTTT
CDR3 protein: CASSLGSGQGAKKAFF
clone size: .
V gene: TRBV5-1
J gene: TRBJ1-1
D gene: TRBD1

CDR3 DNA: TGTGCCAGCAGCTTAGGCTCGGGAGGGGAGAACACCTTC
CDR3 protein: CASSLGSGGENTF
clone size: .
V gene: TRBV13
J gene: TRBJ1-2
D gene: .

CDR3 DNA: TGTGCCAGCTCAGCCGGGGGGACAGGCATTGGAAACACCATATATTTT
CDR3 protein: CASSAGGTGIGNTIYF
clone size: .
V gene: TRBV18
J gene: TRBJ1-3
D gene: TRBD1

CDR3 DNA: TGTGCCAGCAGCGTAGGAACAGGGGCCACCTACGAGCAGTACTTC
CDR3 protein: CASSVGTGATYEQYF
clone size: .
V gene: TRBV9
J gene: TRBJ2-7
D gene: TRBD1

CDR3 DNA: TGTGCCAGCAGTTATGACCACGGGCAGCCCCAGCATTTT
CDR3 protein: CASSYDHGQPQHF
clone size: few
V gene: TRBV27
J gene: TRBJ1-5
D gene: .

CDR3 DNA: TGTGCCATCAGTAAAACAGGGCCAGAGACCCAGTACTTC
CDR3 protein: CAISKTGPETQYF
clone size: .
V gene: TRBV10-3
J gene: TRBJ2-5
D gene: .

CDR3 DNA: TGTGCCAGCAGCTTGAACAGGGGGAACACTGAAGCTTTCTTT
CDR3 protein: CASSLNRGNTEAFF
clone size: .
V gene: TRBV7-3
J gene: TRBJ1-1
D gene: TRBD1

CDR3 DNA: TGTGCCTGGACCGGGACTAGCGGACGCACAGATACGCAGTATTTT
CDR3 protein: CAWTGTSGRTDTQYF
clone size: .
V gene: TRBV30
J gene: TRBJ2-3
D gene: TRBD2

CDR3 DNA: TGTGCCAGCAGCTCCGACAGGGGGGCTACTGAAGCTTTCTTT
CDR3 protein: CASSSDRGATEAFF
clone size: .
V gene: TRBV11-2
J gene: TRBJ1-1
D gene: TRBD1

CDR3 DNA: TGTGCCAGCAGCTTGTTGGGGCGCCTCAATGAGCAGTTCTTC
CDR3 protein: CASSLLGRLNEQFF
clone size: .
V gene: TRBV5-4
J gene: TRBJ2-1
D gene: .

CDR3 DNA: TGTGCCGCCAAGGGGACAGGGTGGGACGAGCAGTACTTC
CDR3 protein: CAAKGTGWDEQYF
clone size: .
V gene: TRBV28
J gene: TRBJ2-7
D gene: TRBD1

CDR3 DNA: TGTGCCTGGAATGGCGGCGCCTACCTGAACACTGAAGCTTTCTTT
CDR3 protein: CAWNGGAYLNTEAFF
clone size: few
V gene: TRBV30
J gene: TRBJ1-1
D gene: .

CDR3 DNA: TGTGCCAGCAGTTCACAGGGCTCAGGGGCCAACGTCCTGACTTTC
CDR3 protein: CASSSQGSGANVLTF
clone size: .
V gene: TRBV28
J gene: TRBJ2-6
D gene: .

CDR3 DNA: TGTGCCAGCAGTTTATTGGGGAGGAGCTCCTACGAGCAGTACTTC
CDR3 protein: CASSLLGRSSYEQYF
clone size: .
V gene: TRBV28
J gene: TRBJ2-7
D gene: .

CDR3 DNA: TGTGCCAGCAGATACGACAGGGCCACTAATGAAAAACTGTTTTTT
CDR3 protein: CASRYDRATNEKLFF
clone size: .
V gene: TRBV6-2/TRBV6-3
J gene: TRBJ1-4
D gene: TRBD1

CDR3 DNA: TGTGCCAGCAGTCACCGGACAGGGAATGCCTACGAGCAGTACTTC
CDR3 protein: CASSHRTGNAYEQYF
clone size: .
V gene: TRBV27
J gene: TRBJ2-7
D gene: TRBD1

CDR3 DNA: TGTGCCAGCAGCCGCCGCGGGGATAGCTCCTACAATGAGCAGTTCTTC
CDR3 protein: CASSRRGDSSYNEQFF
clone size: .
V gene: TRBV11-2
J gene: TRBJ2-1
D gene: .

CDR3 DNA: TGTGCCAGCAGCTTTAGCGGGGCCTACGAGCAGTACTTC
CDR3 protein: CASSFSGAYEQYF
clone size: few
V gene: TRBV27
J gene: TRBJ2-7
D gene: TRBD2

CDR3 DNA: TGCGCCAGCAGCCAAGAGGGCGGGACCCGCTACAATGAGCAGTTCTTC
CDR3 protein: CASSQEGGTRYNEQFF
clone size: .
V gene: TRBV4-1
J gene: TRBJ2-1
D gene: .

CDR3 DNA: TGTGCCAGCAGCTCGACGACTAGCGGGGGGAGATTCACAGATACGCAGTATTTT
CDR3 protein: CASSSTTSGGRFTDTQYF
clone size: .
V gene: TRBV5-6
J gene: TRBJ2-3
D gene: TRBD2

CDR3 DNA: TGTGCCAGTAGTCCCCGGGTTACCTTGGGAGATACGCAGTATTTT
CDR3 protein: CASSPRVTLGDTQYF
clone size: .
V gene: TRBV19
J gene: TRBJ2-3
D gene: .

CDR3 DNA: TGTGCCAGCAGCTTAATGGGCAGGGTTACAACTAATGAAAAACTGTTTTTT
CDR3 protein: CASSLMGRVTTNEKLFF
clone size: .
V gene: TRBV7-3
J gene: TRBJ1-4
D gene: .